Sequencing of this TCR beta chain was carried out in a study of patients and donors after allogeneic stem cell transplantation. The CDR3 is 15 residues long. The germline V and J ends were trimmed by 4 bases and 1 base, with 11 bases remaining between them. TCRdb ran MiXCR on the RT-PCR reads and lists one entry per CDR3 protein. The sample records approximately 150,000 distinct CDR3 sequences, about 30% being singletons. This chain joins TRBV12-3 or TRBV12-4 and TRBJ1-5, with D perhaps matching TRBD1 (6 bases). The specimen was blood, either unsorted or a sorted T cell fraction (not recorded which). The TCR was taken from a human donor who was either an allogeneic HSCT recipient or a stem cell or donor lymphocyte infusion donor (not recorded which). It is not recorded whose cells these are; they may come from a transplant donor. Here the CDR3 reads CASSSGGSSNQPQHF. CDR3 nucleotide sequence: TGTGCCAGCAGTTCTGGGGGCTCGAGCAATCAGCCCCAGCATTTT.